This T cell receptor beta chain was obtained from a study of identical twins. V lost 7 bases to trimming and J lost 5 bases; unmatched junction nucleotides: 8. There are 13 residues in the CDR3. This clonotype came up many times. TCRdb ran MiXCR on the 5' RACE reads and lists one entry per CDR3 protein. The top ten clones hold 0.91% of a sample with 500,000 to 600,000 distinct CDR3 sequences, about 20% of them seen once. Another study also made use of these data, one on T cells expressing NK-cell markers. From that paper: HCMV seropositivity marked seven of the eight sequenced donors; one was seronegative. Also leading the CD3+CD56-NKG2C+ fraction in a few donors were these clonotypes.

Sequencing used CD4+ T cells sorted from blood. The J gene is TRBJ2-7, the V gene TRBV12-3 or TRBV12-4; 7 nucleotides agree with TRBD2. The clonotype comes from a woman between 18 and 29 years old in good health. This CDR3 reads CASTQLAYNEQYF. The CDR3 DNA reads as TGTGCCAGCACCCAACTAGCGTACAACGAGCAGTACTTC.